The following is a TCR beta chain sequence with its context. The antigen remains undetermined. With random hexamers, reverse transcription was performed on about 0.5 to 1 ug of RNA. TCR beta CDR3 was amplified by immunoSEQ covering 54 Vbeta and 13 Jbeta. MiXCR was run by TCRdb on the immunoSEQ multiplex PCR reads, yielding one entry per CDR3 protein. Counted here are some 260,000 distinct CDR3 sequences, just under 95% occurring once; the ten biggest clones make up 0.065% to 0.075%. This sample is part of a study of CD8 T cells in Susac syndrome. Study results and caveats: Individuals included in the TCR sequencing and HLA analysis were acknowledged by the study to be relatively few in number.

Treatment-naive patients with stable or active relapsing-remitting disease were the multiple sclerosis controls. TEMRA cells underwent FACS enrichment and CD8+ and CD4+ T cells underwent negative isolation. Sequencing was performed on CD4+ T cells from PBMCs. The sequence came from a human donor with multiple sclerosis.

The CDR3 DNA follows: TGTGCCAGCAGCCAAGATCCCGGGGGGACTCTCTACAATGAGCAGTTCTTC. Protein: CASSQDPGGTLYNEQFF. V is TRBV14 and J is TRBJ2-1; 7 nucleotides match TRBD2. The V segment lost 0 bases and the J segment 3 bases; nucleotides outside the gene matches: 8. CDR1 and CDR2 (germline): SGHDN, FVKESK. The CDR3 totals 17 residues.